This record concerns one T cell receptor beta chain sequence. What it recognizes is unknown. Since a much larger clone is just one base distant, this may be a read error. The CDR3 extends over 16 amino acids. The trim removed 0 bases at V and 7 bases at J, leaving 12 bases unmatched. Germline V gives CDR1 SGHDT, CDR2 YYEEEE. Regions amplified from RNA transcripts were the TCR beta CDR3 regions. A first-round RT-PCR of the TCR CDR3 used the HTBI primer set. One entry per CDR3 protein results from TCRdb running MiXCR on the multiplex PCR reads. The sample has a few hundred thousand distinct CDR3 sequences, roughly an eighth seen once; the top ten hold 5.3%. This specimen comes from a study of T cells in Graves' hyperthyroidism and ophthalmopathy. Whole-study findings and limits: Also found in blood were most expanded thyroid clonotypes above 0.001. Median prediction lead before ophthalmopathy onset was about 6.7 months with the model.

The study defined stable Graves' hyperthyroidism as no ophthalmopathy progression within 18 months. Reasons for excluding patients were uncontrolled infection, other autoimmune disease, pregnancy or lactation. The chain has TRBV5-6 and TRBJ2-5; 7 positions agree with TRBD1. The sequenced sample was blood. The sequence came from a woman between 18 and 30 years old with Graves' hyperthyroidism. CDR3 loop: CASSLALTGRGGTQYF. DNA for the CDR3: TGTGCCAGCAGCTTGGCGTTGACAGGGCGAGGGGGGACCCAGTACTTC.